This entry is about one TCR beta chain. What it binds is unknown. These data originate in a study of T cells in Graves' hyperthyroidism and ophthalmopathy. Overall study results and limits: A median 6.5 months before onset, the model predicted ophthalmopathy.

The V end was cut by 6 bases, the J end by 1 base, with 18 bases between. The CDR3 length is 17 residues. Germline-derived CDR1 and CDR2 are SEHNR and FQNEAQ (reference sequence). Researchers took RNA transcripts and amplified the TCR beta CDR3 regions from them. RT-PCR in the first round (using the HTBI primer set) targeted the TCR CDR3. TCRdb itself ran the multiplex PCR reads through MiXCR, one entry per CDR3 protein. This table has approximately 380,000 distinct CDR3 sequences, around 15% appearing once. This TCR derives from a man aged 50 or older with Graves' ophthalmopathy. The sample consisted of blood. This sequence joins TRBV7-9 and TRBJ1-4, with D maybe TRBD1 (6 bases). The chain's CDR3 is CASSADRKRVTNEKLFF. The CDR3 DNA is TGTGCCAGCAGTGCTGACAGGAAGCGCGTAACTAATGAAAAACTGTTTTTT.